The rows below give T cell receptor beta chains drawn from one sample of a study of PD-L1 blockade in urothelial cancer. The data were produced by immunoSEQ multiplex PCR, yet TCRdb's version contains in-frame clones alone and is incomplete. Here the sample spans some 53,000 clones, around three quarters being singletons. The source was PBMCs, collected around atezolizumab (anti-PD-L1) treatment. Receptors were obtained from a man in his sixties or seventies with urothelial cancer. Each CDR3 is given with its conserved first and last residue. The D gene is left open where the match is weak. For some rows the clone size is stated as once, few or many, or as a class when expanded; others skip it.

CAISGYRFGAGEYNEQFF	TGTGCCATCAGTGGATATCGGTTCGGAGCGGGGGAATACAATGAGCAGTTCTTC	18	.	TRBJ2-1	TRBV10-3	TRBD2
CASSLQTGGADTQYF	TGTGCCAGCAGCTTACAGACTGGGGGCGCAGATACGCAGTATTTT	15	.	TRBJ2-3	TRBV11-2	.
CASSLAERGGSYNEQFF	TGTGCCAGCAGCTTAGCCGAACGGGGGGGCTCCTACAATGAGCAGTTCTTC	17	.	TRBJ2-1	TRBV7-9	TRBD2
CASSVRGGGAYEQYF	TGTGCCAGCAGTGTTCGCGGCGGGGGGGCTTACGAGCAGTACTTC	15	.	TRBJ2-7	TRBV2	TRBD2
CASGSRDRGYEQYF	TGTGCCAGCGGGTCCCGGGACAGGGGCTACGAGCAGTACTTC	14	once	TRBJ2-7	TRBV27	TRBD1
CASSPGQGFTLNQPQHF	TGTGCCAGTAGTCCCGGACAGGGGTTTACCCTCAATCAGCCCCAGCATTTT	17	.	TRBJ1-5	TRBV19	TRBD1
CASSSGQGVSGYTF	TGTGCCAGCAGCTCGGGACAGGGGGTTTCTGGCTACACCTTC	14	.	TRBJ1-2	TRBV7-9	TRBD1
CASSRRGEVADTQYF	TGTGCCAGCTCCCGCAGGGGAGAGGTGGCAGATACGCAGTATTTT	15	.	TRBJ2-3	TRBV18	.
CSALQGGEQYF	TGCAGCGCTCTACAGGGTGGGGAGCAGTACTTC	11	few	TRBJ2-7	TRBV29-1	.
CASTDRVVGANYGYTF	TGTGCCAGCACGGACAGGGTTGTTGGGGCTAACTATGGCTACACCTTC	16	once	TRBJ1-2	TRBV18	TRBD1
CASSLRLESTQYF	TGTGCCAGCAGTCTTCGACTAGAGAGCACGCAGTATTTT	13	.	TRBJ2-3	TRBV6-1	.
CASSPERGKTKNIQYF	TGTGCCAGCAGCCCGGAGAGGGGGAAAACCAAAAACATTCAGTACTTC	16	.	TRBJ2-4	TRBV7-2	.
CASSQNRPGASTDTQYF	TGCGCCAGCAGCCAAAACCGACCAGGGGCTAGCACAGATACGCAGTATTTT	17	.	TRBJ2-3	TRBV4-3	.
CASRQTGRGTEAFF	TGCGCCAGCAGACAGACAGGGAGAGGCACTGAAGCTTTCTTT	14	.	TRBJ1-1	TRBV4-1	TRBD1
CASSPEALRTQYF	TGTGCCAGCAGCCCCGAGGCACTAAGGACCCAGTACTTC	13	.	TRBJ2-5	TRBV2	.
CASSRRAGQVNYGYTF	TGTGCCAGCAGCCGAAGAGCGGGACAGGTGAACTATGGCTACACCTTC	16	few	TRBJ1-2	TRBV6-6	TRBD1
CASSPPGAEEKLFF	TGTGCCAGCAGCCCACCAGGGGCGGAGGAAAAACTGTTTTTT	14	.	TRBJ1-4	TRBV5-5	.
CASSAQGARGETQYF	TGTGCCAGCAGCGCGCAGGGGGCTCGGGGAGAGACCCAGTACTTC	15	.	TRBJ2-5	TRBV14	TRBD1
CASTYNSEGRYGYTF	TGTGCCAGCACCTACAATTCAGAGGGTAGATACGGCTACACCTTC	15	.	TRBJ1-2	TRBV21-1	.
CASSLTDSNSPLHF	TGTGCCAGCAGCTTGACCGACAGTAATTCACCCCTCCACTTT	14	.	TRBJ1-6	TRBV5-8	.
CASSQNVRSTDTQYF	TGTGCCAGCAGCCAAAACGTCAGAAGCACAGATACGCAGTATTTT	15	.	TRBJ2-3	TRBV11-2	.
CASSWPRLRGTNTGELFF	TGTGCCAGCAGCTGGCCGCGTCTGCGGGGGACGAACACCGGGGAGCTGTTTTTT	18	.	TRBJ2-2	TRBV11-1	TRBD2
CASGPKYRSTEAFF	TGTGCTAGTGGGCCGAAGTACAGGAGCACTGAAGCTTTCTTT	14	.	TRBJ1-1	TRBV12-5	.
CASSLSAGSSGEQYF	TGTGCCAGCAGTTTATCAGCAGGGTCCTCGGGCGAGCAGTACTTC	15	.	TRBJ2-7	TRBV28	.
CASSMGLASTDTQYF	TGTGCCAGCAGCATGGGACTAGCCAGCACAGATACGCAGTATTTT	15	.	TRBJ2-3	TRBV7-9	TRBD2
CASSFPPGGGQETQYF	TGCGCCAGCAGCTTCCCGCCGGGGGGGGGACAAGAGACCCAGTACTTC	16	.	TRBJ2-5	TRBV5-1	TRBD2
CASSPGTANTEAFF	TGCGCCAGCAGCCCCGGGACAGCGAACACTGAAGCTTTCTTT	14	few	TRBJ1-1	TRBV5-1	TRBD1
CASNRGGAGGRSTEAFF	TGTGCCAGCAATCGGGGAGGGGCGGGTGGGAGGAGCACTGAAGCTTTCTTT	17	many	TRBJ1-1	TRBV28	.
CASSIEAGGYLGYQPQHF	TGTGCCAGTAGTATAGAGGCAGGGGGATATTTGGGCTATCAGCCCCAGCATTTT	18	.	TRBJ1-5	TRBV19	TRBD1
CASRLQEYSNQPQHF	TGTGCCAGCAGATTACAGGAGTATAGCAATCAGCCCCAGCATTTT	15	once	TRBJ1-5	TRBV2	.
CASSLFGLRLAPNEQFF	TGTGCCAGCAGCTTGTTCGGACTTAGACTAGCGCCCAATGAGCAGTTCTTC	17	.	TRBJ2-1	TRBV11-3	TRBD2
CASSRRLAGGTDTQYF	TGTGCCAGCAGCCGTAGACTAGCGGGGGGCACAGATACGCAGTATTTT	16	.	TRBJ2-3	TRBV14	TRBD2
CASSFDGRGNSPLHF	TGTGCCAGCAGCTTCGATGGCAGGGGTAATTCACCCCTCCACTTT	15	.	TRBJ1-6	TRBV5-4	.
CASSPGNSGGGDTQYF	TGCGCCAGCAGCCCTGGAAATAGCGGGGGGGGAGATACGCAGTATTTT	16	.	TRBJ2-3	TRBV5-1	TRBD2
CASSNTGATLRLYGYTF	TGTGCCAGCAGTAATACAGGGGCTACTCTACGCCTCTATGGCTACACCTTC	17	once	TRBJ1-2	TRBV28	TRBD1
CASRTGTRTNEKLFF	TGTGCCAGCAGGACCGGGACTCGGACTAATGAAAAACTGTTTTTT	15	.	TRBJ1-4	TRBV28	.
CASSSLSSGRWYNEQFF	TGTGCCAGCAGTTCCCTTTCTAGCGGGAGGTGGTACAATGAGCAGTTCTTC	17	few	TRBJ2-1	TRBV28	TRBD2
CASSVGGREVHGYTF	TGTGCCAGCAGCGTAGGTGGCAGGGAAGTCCATGGCTACACCTTC	15	.	TRBJ1-2	TRBV9	.
CASTLGVDGNIQYF	TGTGCCAGCACCCTCGGGGTCGATGGAAACATTCAGTACTTC	14	few	TRBJ2-4	TRBV5-5	.
CASSPRGTGGPRSPLHF	TGCGCCAGCAGCCCTCGCGGGACAGGGGGCCCTAGGTCACCCCTCCACTTT	17	once	TRBJ1-6	TRBV5-1	TRBD1
CATLDTNTDTQYF	TGTGCCACCCTTGACACGAACACAGATACGCAGTATTTT	13	.	TRBJ2-3	TRBV6-1	.
CASSAQGKNEKLFF	TGTGCCAGCAGCGCACAGGGGAAGAATGAAAAACTGTTTTTT	14	.	TRBJ1-4	TRBV7-2	TRBD1
CASSYQGQGTYGYTF	TGTGCCAGCAGTTACCAGGGACAGGGTACCTATGGCTACACCTTC	15	.	TRBJ1-2	TRBV6-6	TRBD1
CASSLREGPEAFF	TGTGCCAGCAGCTTACGGGAGGGGCCTGAAGCTTTCTTT	13	.	TRBJ1-1	TRBV7-9	.
CASKAGGPGWADTQYF	TGTGCCAGCAAAGCGGGGGGGCCGGGGTGGGCAGATACGCAGTATTTT	16	.	TRBJ2-3	TRBV2	TRBD2
CASSPGLLNTGELFF	TGCGCCAGCAGCCCGGGACTTCTGAACACCGGGGAGCTGTTTTTT	15	.	TRBJ2-2	TRBV5-1	.
CASSRTGGTSLSDSYNEQFF	TGTGCCAGCAGCCGGACCGGTGGGACTAGCCTTTCCGACTCCTACAATGAGCAGTTCTTC	20	once	TRBJ2-1	TRBV4-2	TRBD2
CASSPRDRGYNEQFF	TGTGCCAGCAGCCCCCGGGACAGGGGCTACAATGAGCAGTTCTTC	15	once	TRBJ2-1	TRBV5-6	TRBD1